This T cell receptor (beta chain) was captured by sequencing in a study of vaccination effects on CD4 cells after COVID-19. Overall study context: Every participant took two doses of the BNT162b2 or mRNA-1273 vaccine.

As regards this clone: Its antigen is unknown.

General study results and limits: Marked clonal contraction of both clone types appeared late after vaccination.

Germline assignment: CDR1 GTSNPN and CDR2 SVGIG (reference sequence). The CDR3 runs to 13 residues. V shed 7 bases and J shed 1 base, with 13 bases lying between them. The data were produced by immunoSEQ multiplex PCR, yet TCRdb's version contains in-frame clones alone and is incomplete. The data show 25,000 to 35,000 clones, with over 70% seen just once and around 30% held by the top ten. Antigen-specific CD4+ T cells were expanded (with viral peptide pools) by the ViraFEST assay ahead of sequencing. Isolating CD4+ T cells followed approximately nine days of culture. Prior SARS-CoV-2 infection was absent in the vaccine recipients, as shown by negative nucleocapsid antibodies. After 1.8 million or so PBMC were placed in each well, they were cultured with roughly 10 IU/ml IL-2 and around 10 ug/ml peptides. Cultures had half their medium replaced with IL-2 medium on days 3 and 7.

The source is a human donor who received a COVID-19 vaccine. The specimen comprised CD4+ T cells from PBMCs cultured with SARS-CoV-2 spike peptides, sampled before COVID-19 vaccination. V usage is TRBV30 and J usage is TRBJ1-1; D gene ambiguous. The CDR3 bases are TGTGCCTCCCCCAGTCGGGGGAACACTGAAGCTTTCTTT. Translated: CASPSRGNTEAFF.